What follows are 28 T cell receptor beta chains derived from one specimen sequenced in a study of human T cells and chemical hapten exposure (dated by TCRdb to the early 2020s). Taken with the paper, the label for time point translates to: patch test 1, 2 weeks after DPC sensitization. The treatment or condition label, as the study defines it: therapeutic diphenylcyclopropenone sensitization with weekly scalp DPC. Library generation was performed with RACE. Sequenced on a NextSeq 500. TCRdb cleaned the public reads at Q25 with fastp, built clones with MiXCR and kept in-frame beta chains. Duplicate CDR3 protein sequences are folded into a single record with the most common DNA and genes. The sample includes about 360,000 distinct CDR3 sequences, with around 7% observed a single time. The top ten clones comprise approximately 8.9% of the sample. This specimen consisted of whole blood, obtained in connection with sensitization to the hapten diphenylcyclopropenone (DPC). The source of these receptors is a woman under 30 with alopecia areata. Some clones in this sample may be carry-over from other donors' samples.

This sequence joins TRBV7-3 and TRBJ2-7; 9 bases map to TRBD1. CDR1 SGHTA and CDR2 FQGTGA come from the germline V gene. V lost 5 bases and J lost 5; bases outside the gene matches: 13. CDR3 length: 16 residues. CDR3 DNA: TGTGCCAGCAGCCTAATGAACCGACAGGGGGAGGACGAGCAGTACTTC. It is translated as CASSLMNRQGEDEQYF. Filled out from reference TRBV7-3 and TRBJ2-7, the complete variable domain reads GAGVSQTPSNKVTEKGKYVELRCDPISGHTALYWYRQSLGQGPEFLIYFQGTGAADDSGLPNDRFFAVRPEGSVSTLKIQRTERGDSAVYLCASSLMNRQGEDEQYFGPGTRLTVT.

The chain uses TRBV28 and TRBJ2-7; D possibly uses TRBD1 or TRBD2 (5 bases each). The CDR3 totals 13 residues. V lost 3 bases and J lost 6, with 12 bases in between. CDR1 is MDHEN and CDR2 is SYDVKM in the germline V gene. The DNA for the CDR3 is TGTGCCAGCAGTTTGAGGGGCCCTTTCGAGCAGTACTTC. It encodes CASSLRGPFEQYF. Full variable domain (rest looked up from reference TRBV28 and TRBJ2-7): DVKVTQSSRYLVKRTGEKVFLECVQDMDHENMFWYRQDPGLGLRLIYFSYDVKMKEKGDIPEGYSVSREKKERFSLILESASTNQTSMYLCASSLRGPFEQYFGPGTRLTVT.

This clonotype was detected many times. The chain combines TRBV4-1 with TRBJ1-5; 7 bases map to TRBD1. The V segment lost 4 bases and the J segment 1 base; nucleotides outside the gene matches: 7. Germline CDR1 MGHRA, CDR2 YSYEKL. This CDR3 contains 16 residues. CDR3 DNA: TGCGCCAGCAGCCCGCAGGGGGAAGGAAGCAATCAGCCCCAGCATTTT. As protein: CASSPQGEGSNQPQHF.

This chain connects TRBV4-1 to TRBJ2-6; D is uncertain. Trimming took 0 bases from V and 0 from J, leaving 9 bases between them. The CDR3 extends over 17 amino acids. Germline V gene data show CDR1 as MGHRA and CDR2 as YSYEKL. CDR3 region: CASSQDRTTSGANVLTF. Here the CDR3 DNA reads TGCGCCAGCAGCCAAGATCGGACGACCTCTGGGGCCAACGTCCTGACTTTC.

The CDR3 sequence: CASSYSNSNQPQHF. The CDR3 DNA reads as TGTGCCAGCAGTTACTCCAATAGCAATCAGCCCCAGCATTTT. J is TRBJ1-5 and V is TRBV6-6; D call uncertain. There are 14 residues in the CDR3. CDR1 and CDR2 from the germline V gene are MNHNY and SVGAGI (reference sequence). With 0 bases removed from V and 0 bases from J, the gap between germline ends came to 3 bases.

The DNA for the CDR3 is TGTGCCAGCAGCTTATACGGCACCATGGGAGATACGCAGTATTTT. This sequence encodes CASSLYGTMGDTQYF. The rearrangement joins TRBV7-2 to TRBJ2-3; the D is unclear. Germline V gene sequence: CDR1 SGHTA, CDR2 FQGNSA. The CDR3 covers 15 residues. Trimming took 2 bases from V and 5 from J, leaving 14 bases between them.

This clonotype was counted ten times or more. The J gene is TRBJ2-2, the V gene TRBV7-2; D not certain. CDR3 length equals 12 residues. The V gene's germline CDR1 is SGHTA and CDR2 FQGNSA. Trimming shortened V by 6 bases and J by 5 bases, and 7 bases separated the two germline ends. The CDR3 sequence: CASSTSTGELFF. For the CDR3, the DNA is TGTGCCAGCAGTACCAGTACCGGGGAGCTGTTTTTT.

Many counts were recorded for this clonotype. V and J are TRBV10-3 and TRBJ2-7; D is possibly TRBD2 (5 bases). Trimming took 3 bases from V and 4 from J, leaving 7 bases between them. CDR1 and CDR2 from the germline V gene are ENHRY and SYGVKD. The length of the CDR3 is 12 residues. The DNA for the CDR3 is TGTGCCATCAGTGAACGAGGGTACGAGCAGTACTTC. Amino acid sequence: CAISERGYEQYF.

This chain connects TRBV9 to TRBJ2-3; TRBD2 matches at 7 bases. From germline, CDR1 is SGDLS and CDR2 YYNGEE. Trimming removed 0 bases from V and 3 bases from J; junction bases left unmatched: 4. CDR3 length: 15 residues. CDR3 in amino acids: CASSVGGGPTDTQYF. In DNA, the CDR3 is TGTGCCAGCAGCGTAGGGGGAGGGCCGACAGATACGCAGTATTTT.

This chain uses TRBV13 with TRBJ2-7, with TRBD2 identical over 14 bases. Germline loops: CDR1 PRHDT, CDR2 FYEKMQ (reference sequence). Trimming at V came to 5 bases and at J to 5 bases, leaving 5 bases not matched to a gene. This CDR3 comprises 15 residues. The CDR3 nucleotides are TGTGCCAGCAGCCCAATGGGACTAGCGGGGGACGAGCAGTACTTC. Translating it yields CASSPMGLAGDEQYF.

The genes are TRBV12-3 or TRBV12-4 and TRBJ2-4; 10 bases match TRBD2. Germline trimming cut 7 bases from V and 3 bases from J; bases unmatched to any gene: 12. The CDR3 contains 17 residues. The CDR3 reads CASTRTLAGAHKNIQYF. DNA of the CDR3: TGTGCCAGCACCAGGACTCTAGCGGGGGCACACAAAAACATTCAGTACTTC.

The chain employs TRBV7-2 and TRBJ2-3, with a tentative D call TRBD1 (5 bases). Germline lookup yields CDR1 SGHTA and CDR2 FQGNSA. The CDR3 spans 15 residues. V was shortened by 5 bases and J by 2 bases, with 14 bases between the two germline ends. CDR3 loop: CASSLQAGSTDTQYF. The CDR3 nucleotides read TGTGCCAGCAGCCTTCAGGCAGGGTCCACAGATACGCAGTATTTT.

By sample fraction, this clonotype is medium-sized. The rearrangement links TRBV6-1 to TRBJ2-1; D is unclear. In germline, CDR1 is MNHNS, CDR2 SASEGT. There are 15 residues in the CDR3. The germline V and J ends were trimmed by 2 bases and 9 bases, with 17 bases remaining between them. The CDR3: CASSEQSVGHGEQFF. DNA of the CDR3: TGTGCCAGCAGTGAACAATCCGTAGGGCACGGTGAGCAGTTCTTC.

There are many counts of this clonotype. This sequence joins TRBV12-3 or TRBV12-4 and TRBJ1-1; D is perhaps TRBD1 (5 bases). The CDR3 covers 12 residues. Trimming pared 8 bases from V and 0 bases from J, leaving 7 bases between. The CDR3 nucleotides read TGTGCCAGCGGGGACCTGAACACTGAAGCTTTCTTT. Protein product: CASGDLNTEAFF.

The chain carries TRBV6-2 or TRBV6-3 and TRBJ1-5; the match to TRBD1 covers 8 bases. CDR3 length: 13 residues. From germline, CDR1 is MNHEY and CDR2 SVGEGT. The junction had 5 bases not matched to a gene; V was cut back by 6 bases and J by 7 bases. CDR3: CASRSGQGQPQHF. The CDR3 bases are TGTGCCAGCAGATCCGGACAGGGCCAGCCCCAGCATTTT.

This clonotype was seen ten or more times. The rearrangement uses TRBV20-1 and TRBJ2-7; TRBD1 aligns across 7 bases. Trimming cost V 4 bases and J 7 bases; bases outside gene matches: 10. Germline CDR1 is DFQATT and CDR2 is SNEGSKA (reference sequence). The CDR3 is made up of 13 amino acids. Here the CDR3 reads CSATHQTGQEQYF. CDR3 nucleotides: TGCAGTGCTACCCACCAGACAGGGCAGGAGCAGTACTTC.

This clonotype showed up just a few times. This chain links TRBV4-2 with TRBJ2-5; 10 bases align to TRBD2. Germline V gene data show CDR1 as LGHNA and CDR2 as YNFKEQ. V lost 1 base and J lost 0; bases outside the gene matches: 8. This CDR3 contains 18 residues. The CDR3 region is CASSQGYSGGPYQETQYF. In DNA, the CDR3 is TGTGCCAGCAGCCAAGGTTATAGCGGGGGGCCGTACCAAGAGACCCAGTACTTC.

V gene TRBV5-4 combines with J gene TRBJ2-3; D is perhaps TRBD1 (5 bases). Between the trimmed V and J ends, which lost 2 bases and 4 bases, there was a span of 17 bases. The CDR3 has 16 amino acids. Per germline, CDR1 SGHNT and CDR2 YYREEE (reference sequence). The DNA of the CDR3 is TGTGCCAGCAGCTTTCTTTCAGGGTTATATTCAGATACGCAGTATTTT. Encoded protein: CASSFLSGLYSDTQYF. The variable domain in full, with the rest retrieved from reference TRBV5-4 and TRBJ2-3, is ETGVTQSPTHLIKTRGQQVTLRCSSQSGHNTVSWYQQALGQGPQFIFQYYREEENGRGNFPPRFSGLQFPNYSSELNVNALELDDSALYLCASSFLSGLYSDTQYFGPGTRLTVL.

CDR3 nucleotides: TGCAGTGCTAGAGCACCGGGGCAGGGCGACTATGGCTACACCTTC. Translated, it gives CSARAPGQGDYGYTF. The rearrangement links TRBV20-1 to TRBJ1-2; weak D call: TRBD1 (5 bases). The V end was cut by 1 base, the J end by 3 bases, with 15 bases between. The V gene's germline CDR1 is DFQATT and CDR2 SNEGSKA (reference sequence). The CDR3 consists of 15 residues.

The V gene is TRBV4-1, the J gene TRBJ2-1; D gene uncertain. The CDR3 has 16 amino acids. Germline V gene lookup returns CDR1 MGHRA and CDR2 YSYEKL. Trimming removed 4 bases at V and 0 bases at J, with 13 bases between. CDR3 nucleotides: TGCGCCAGCAGCCGGTCAAGAGGTGGCTCCTACAATGAGCAGTTCTTC. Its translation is CASSRSRGGSYNEQFF.

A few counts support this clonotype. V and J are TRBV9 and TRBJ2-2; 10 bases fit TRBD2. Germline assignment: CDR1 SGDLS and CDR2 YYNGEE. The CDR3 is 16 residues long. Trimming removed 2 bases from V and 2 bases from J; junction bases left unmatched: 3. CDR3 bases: TGTGCCAGCAGCGTTCGGACTAGCGGAAACACCGGGGAGCTGTTTTTT. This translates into CASSVRTSGNTGELFF.

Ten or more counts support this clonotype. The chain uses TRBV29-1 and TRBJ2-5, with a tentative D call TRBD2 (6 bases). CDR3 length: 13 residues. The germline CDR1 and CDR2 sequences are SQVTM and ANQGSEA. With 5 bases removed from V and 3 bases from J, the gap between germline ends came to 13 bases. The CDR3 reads CSVIRDWEETQYF. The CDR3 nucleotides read TGCAGCGTTATTAGGGACTGGGAAGAGACCCAGTACTTC.

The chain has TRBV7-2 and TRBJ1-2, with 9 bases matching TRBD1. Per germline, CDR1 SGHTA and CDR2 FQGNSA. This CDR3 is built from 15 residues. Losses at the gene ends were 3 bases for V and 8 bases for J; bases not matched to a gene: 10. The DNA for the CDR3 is TGTGCCAGCAGCTTTCGATCAGGGACAGGGAGCGGCTACACCTTC. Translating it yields CASSFRSGTGSGYTF.

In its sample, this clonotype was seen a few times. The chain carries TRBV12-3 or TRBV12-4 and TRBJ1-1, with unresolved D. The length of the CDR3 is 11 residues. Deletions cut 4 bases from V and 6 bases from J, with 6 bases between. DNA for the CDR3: TGTGCCAGCAGTTACGAGTCTGAAGCTTTCTTT. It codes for CASSYESEAFF.

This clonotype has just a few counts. In DNA, the CDR3 is TGTGCCAGCAGGGCGGGGGCTTATGAGCAGTTCTTC. Protein: CASRAGAYEQFF. The genes are TRBV2 and TRBJ2-1; tentative D call: TRBD2 (7 bases). The V end lost 6 bases, the J end lost 8 bases, and 11 bases lay between the germline ends. CDR3 length: 12 amino acids. The V gene's germline CDR1 is SNHLY and CDR2 FYNNEI.

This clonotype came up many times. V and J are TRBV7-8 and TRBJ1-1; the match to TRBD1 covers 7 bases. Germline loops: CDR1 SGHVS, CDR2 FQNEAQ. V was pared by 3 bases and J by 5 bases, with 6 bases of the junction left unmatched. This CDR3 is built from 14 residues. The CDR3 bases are TGTGCCAGCAGCTTTGGGACAGAAGGAACTGAAGCTTTCTTT. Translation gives CASSFGTEGTEAFF. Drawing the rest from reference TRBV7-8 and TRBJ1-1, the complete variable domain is GAGVSQSPRYKVAKRGQDVALRCDPISGHVSLFWYQQALGQGPEFLTYFQNEAQLDKSGLPSDRFFAERPEGSVSTLKIQRTQQEDSAVYLCASSFGTEGTEAFFGQGTRLTVV.

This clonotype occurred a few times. CDR3 in DNA: TGTGCCATCAGTGAGGCCGGGGGGGCCCTAGATACGCAGTATTTT. Translation gives CAISEAGGALDTQYF. The chain couples TRBV10-3 to TRBJ2-3; 8 bases agree with TRBD2. From germline, CDR1 is ENHRY and CDR2 SYGVKD. There are 15 residues in the CDR3. The junction had 6 bases not matched to a gene; V was cut back by 2 bases and J by 5 bases.

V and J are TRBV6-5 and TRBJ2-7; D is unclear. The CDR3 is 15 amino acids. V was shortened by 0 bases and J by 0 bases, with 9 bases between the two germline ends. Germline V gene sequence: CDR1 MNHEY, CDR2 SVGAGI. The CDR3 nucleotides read TGTGCCAGCAGTTACTCGATAGGCAGCTCCTACGAGCAGTACTTC. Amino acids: CASSYSIGSSYEQYF.